These T cell receptor beta chains were read from a single sample in a study of early T cells in non-severe SARS-CoV-2 infection. Via MiXCR, TCRdb re-called the 5' RACE reads, giving one row per CDR3 protein. The sample holds roughly 72,000 distinct CDR3 sequences, about 13% seen once. The material sequenced was whole blood. Receptor source: an adult who was a healthcare worker with PCR-confirmed SARS-CoV-2 infection or an uninfected control (not recorded which). Both conserved end residues are part of each CDR3. Fields, in order: clone size, CDR3 length, J gene, V gene, D gene, CDR3 DNA, CDR3 protein. D genes are given only for firm matches. Clone size is given for some rows only: seen once, a few or many times, or a class if the clone is expanded.

few | 15 | TRBJ1-4 | TRBV7-9 | . | TGTGCCAGCAGCTTAGCACCAGGGTCGGGAGAAAAACTGTTTTTT | CASSLAPGSGEKLFF
few | 13 | TRBJ1-2 | TRBV9 | . | TGTGCCAGCAGTTCGGACGTAGACTATGGCTACACCTTC | CASSSDVDYGYTF
. | 13 | TRBJ2-1 | TRBV24-1 | . | TGTGCCACCAGGGGACCCACCTACAATGAGCAGTTCTTC | CATRGPTYNEQFF
. | 15 | TRBJ1-5 | TRBV6-2/TRBV6-3 | . | TGTGCCAGCAGTTACTCGGCGACTACAAATCAGCCCCAGCATTTT | CASSYSATTNQPQHF
few | 16 | TRBJ2-1 | TRBV11-2 | . | TGTGCCAGCAGCCCCCGGGAGACTAGGTCCTACAATGAGCAGTTCTTC | CASSPRETRSYNEQFF
many | 14 | TRBJ1-6 | TRBV7-9 | . | TGTGCCAGCAGCTCCGGGGCCTATAATTCACCCCTCCACTTT | CASSSGAYNSPLHF
many | 14 | TRBJ2-1 | TRBV27 | . | TGTGCCAGCAGTGAATCAGACTCCTACAATGAGCAGTTCTTC | CASSESDSYNEQFF
many | 15 | TRBJ2-3 | TRBV20-1 | TRBD2 | TGCAGTGCTAGAGTTAGCGGGGGAGTCTCGGGGACGCAGTATTTT | CSARVSGGVSGTQYF
. | 11 | TRBJ2-7 | TRBV27 | . | TGTGCCAGCAGTCTCTCGGGGGAGCAGTACTTC | CASSLSGEQYF
. | 16 | TRBJ2-1 | TRBV11-2 | TRBD2 | TGTGCCAGCAGCTTCCCAGCTAGCGGGAGGGACAATGAGCAGTTCTTC | CASSFPASGRDNEQFF
. | 18 | TRBJ2-3 | TRBV6-5 | TRBD2 | TGTGCCAGCAGTTTTCGTTGGGAGCGGGAGCTAACCACAGATACGCAGTATTTT | CASSFRWERELTTDTQYF
. | 16 | TRBJ2-5 | TRBV28 | TRBD2 | TGTGCCAGCAGCCGATATAGCGGGGCCCCAGTGGCGACCCAGTACTTC | CASSRYSGAPVATQYF
. | 15 | TRBJ1-1 | TRBV5-1 | . | TGCGCCAGCAGCTCAGTGACGGCGGGGGGCACTGAAGCTTTCTTT | CASSSVTAGGTEAFF
few | 13 | TRBJ2-7 | TRBV11-2 | TRBD1 | TGTGCCAGCAGCTTTTCGACAGGGGCCGAGCAGTACTTC | CASSFSTGAEQYF
many | 14 | TRBJ1-2 | TRBV27 | . | TGTGCCAGCAGTCTCCGACAGGCCAACTATGGCTACACCTTC | CASSLRQANYGYTF
. | 13 | TRBJ1-2 | TRBV12-3/TRBV12-4 | . | TGTGCCAGCAGTTTCCTGGAGGACTATGGCTACACCTTC | CASSFLEDYGYTF
few | 13 | TRBJ1-1 | TRBV7-9 | . | TGTGCCATCCCGGACACGCCTGACACTGAAGCTTTCTTT | CAIPDTPDTEAFF
. | 13 | TRBJ2-7 | TRBV7-6 | . | TGTGCCAGCAGCCCTAGTGGGGGCTACGAGCAGTACTTC | CASSPSGGYEQYF
. | 13 | TRBJ1-1 | TRBV18 | . | TGTGCCAGCTCACAGTCAGATGGACCTGAAGCTTTCTTT | CASSQSDGPEAFF
. | 15 | TRBJ1-2 | TRBV20-1 | TRBD1 | TGCAGTGCAGTTCCACCCGGGACAGTGAACTATGGCTACACCTTC | CSAVPPGTVNYGYTF
many | 15 | TRBJ1-5 | TRBV12-3/TRBV12-4 | . | TGTGCCAGCAGGTCCGGGAGTATAAGGGATCAGCCCCAGCATTTT | CASRSGSIRDQPQHF
many | 14 | TRBJ2-3 | TRBV10-3 | . | TGTGCCATCAGTGAGGCTGGTGGCACAGATACGCAGTATTTT | CAISEAGGTDTQYF
few | 15 | TRBJ1-6 | TRBV12-3/TRBV12-4 | . | TGTGCCAGCAGTTTGGGGGGATCCTATAATTCACCCCTCCACTTT | CASSLGGSYNSPLHF
many | 15 | TRBJ2-7 | TRBV7-9 | TRBD2 | TGTGCCAGCAGCCCCGGACTAGCGGGACAGAAGGAGCAGTACTTC | CASSPGLAGQKEQYF
. | 17 | TRBJ1-2 | TRBV12-3/TRBV12-4 | TRBD1 | TGTGCCAGCAGTTTAGCCGGGACAGGGGCCCGAAACTATGGCTACACCTTC | CASSLAGTGARNYGYTF
. | 18 | TRBJ2-4 | TRBV28 | . | TGTGCCAGCAGTTCACCCTACCTTCTCTCAGGGAACAAAAACATTCAGTACTTC | CASSSPYLLSGNKNIQYF
many | 14 | TRBJ1-6 | TRBV5-1 | . | TGCGCCAGCAGATCAACGGAGGATAATTCACCCCTCCACTTT | CASRSTEDNSPLHF
. | 16 | TRBJ2-2 | TRBV6-5 | . | TGTGCCAGCAGTTATAGTAGGGACCCCTACACCGGGGAGCTGTTTTTT | CASSYSRDPYTGELFF
many | 15 | TRBJ2-5 | TRBV6-2/TRBV6-3 | TRBD1 | TGTGCCAGCAGACCCGACAGGGGAGGTCGGGAGACCCAGTACTTC | CASRPDRGGRETQYF
many | 13 | TRBJ1-1 | TRBV28 | . | TGTGCCAGCAGTTTATCCCCGGAAGATGAAGCTTTCTTT | CASSLSPEDEAFF
. | 15 | TRBJ2-7 | TRBV28 | TRBD2 | TGTGCCAGCACCATCAGCGGGAGCGATTACTACGAGCAGTACTTC | CASTISGSDYYEQYF
. | 13 | TRBJ1-1 | TRBV6-2/TRBV6-3 | . | TGTGCCAGCAGTTACACGGTTCGGACTGAAGCTTTCTTT | CASSYTVRTEAFF
many | 15 | TRBJ2-1 | TRBV20-1 | . | TGCAGTGCTCCCCGGGGAGGCGAGCGGGACAATGAGCAGTTCTTC | CSAPRGGERDNEQFF
few | 15 | TRBJ2-7 | TRBV28 | . | TGTGCCAGCAGCCCCCTATTAGCGGACCGCTACGAGCAGTACTTC | CASSPLLADRYEQYF
many | 15 | TRBJ2-2 | TRBV5-6 | TRBD1 | TGTGCCAGCAGCAAGCGACAGGGAGTCACCGGGGAGCTGTTTTTT | CASSKRQGVTGELFF
many | 15 | TRBJ1-2 | TRBV6-5 | TRBD1 | TGTGCCAGCAGTTATAATGTTGGACAGGAGTCTGGCTACACCTTC | CASSYNVGQESGYTF
. | 14 | TRBJ1-5 | TRBV5-1 | . | TGCGCCAGCAGCCTATCAGGGGAAGGACAGCCCCAGCATTTT | CASSLSGEGQPQHF